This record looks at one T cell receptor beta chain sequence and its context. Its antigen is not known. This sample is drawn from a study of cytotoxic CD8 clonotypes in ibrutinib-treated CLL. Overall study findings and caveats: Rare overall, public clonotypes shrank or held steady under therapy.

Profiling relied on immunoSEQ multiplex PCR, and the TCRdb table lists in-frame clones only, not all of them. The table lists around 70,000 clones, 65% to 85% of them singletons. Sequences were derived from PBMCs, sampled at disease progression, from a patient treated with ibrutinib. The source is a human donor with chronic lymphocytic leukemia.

CDR3 coding DNA: TGTGCCAGCAGTGAATGGGGGCGCGGCACAGATACGCAGTATTTT. It yields the protein CASSEWGRGTDTQYF. This sequence joins TRBV25-1 and TRBJ2-3; the D gene is possibly TRBD1 (6 bases). The ends were cut back, 1 base at V and 1 base at J, with 9 bases in the middle. This CDR3 has 15 amino acids. Germline V gene lookup returns CDR1 MGHDK and CDR2 SYGVNS.